This T cell receptor beta chain appears in the sequencing data of a study of radiation and T cells in renal cell carcinoma. Findings and caveats of the study: Dominant CDR3 motifs occupied more repertoire in irradiated than control tumors.

The CDR3 is made up of 13 amino acids. The ends were cut back, 2 bases at V and 6 bases at J, with 10 bases in the middle. Germline V gene lookup returns CDR1 MNHEY and CDR2 SVGAGI. In regard to this clone: Its antigen is as yet unknown.

Treatment described: treatment-naive control, cytoreductive nephrectomy. Clones were read by immunoSEQ multiplex PCR, and TCRdb kept only the in-frame ones, dropping some. The data show about 23,000 clones, with 45% to 65% seen just once and roughly 21% held by the top ten. Sequencing was performed on tumor tissue, taken from a patient whose treatment was nephrectomy without radiotherapy. The V and J genes are TRBV6-5 and TRBJ1-1; D call uncertain. This receptor was taken from a human donor with renal cell carcinoma. The CDR3 spells CASSYPGRPEAFF. The CDR3 coding sequence is TGTGCCAGCAGTTACCCCGGACGGCCTGAAGCTTTCTTT.